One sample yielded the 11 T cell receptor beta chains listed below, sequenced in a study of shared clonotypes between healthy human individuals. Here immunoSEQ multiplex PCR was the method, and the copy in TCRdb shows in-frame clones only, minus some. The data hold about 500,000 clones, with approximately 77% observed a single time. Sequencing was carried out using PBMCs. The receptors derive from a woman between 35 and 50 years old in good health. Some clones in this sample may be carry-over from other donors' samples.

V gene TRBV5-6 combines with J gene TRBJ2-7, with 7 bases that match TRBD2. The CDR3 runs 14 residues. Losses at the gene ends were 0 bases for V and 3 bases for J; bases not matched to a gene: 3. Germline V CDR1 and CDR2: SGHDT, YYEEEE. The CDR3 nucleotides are TGTGCCAGCAGCTTGGGCGGGAGACACTACGAGCAGTACTTC. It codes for CASSLGGRHYEQYF. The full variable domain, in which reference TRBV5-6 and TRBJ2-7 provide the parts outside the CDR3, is DAGVTQSPTHLIKTRGQQVTLRCSPKSGHDTVSWYQQALGQGPQFIFQYYEEEERQRGNFPDRFSGHQFPNYSSELNVNALLLGDSALYLCASSLGGRHYEQYFGPGTRLTVT.

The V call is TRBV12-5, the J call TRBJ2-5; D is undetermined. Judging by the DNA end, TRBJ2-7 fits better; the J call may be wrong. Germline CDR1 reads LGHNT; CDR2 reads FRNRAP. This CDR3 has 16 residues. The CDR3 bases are TGTGCTAGTGGTTTGGTATTCGGCGATTGGTCCTACGAGCAGTACTTC. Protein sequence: CASGLVFGDWSYEQYF.

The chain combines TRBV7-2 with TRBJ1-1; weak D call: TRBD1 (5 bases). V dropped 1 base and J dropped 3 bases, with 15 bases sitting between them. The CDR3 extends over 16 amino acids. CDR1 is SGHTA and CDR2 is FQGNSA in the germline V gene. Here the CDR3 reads CASSLVALGVDTEAFF. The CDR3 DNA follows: TGTGCCAGCAGCTTAGTGGCCCTGGGGGTAGACACTGAAGCTTTCTTT.

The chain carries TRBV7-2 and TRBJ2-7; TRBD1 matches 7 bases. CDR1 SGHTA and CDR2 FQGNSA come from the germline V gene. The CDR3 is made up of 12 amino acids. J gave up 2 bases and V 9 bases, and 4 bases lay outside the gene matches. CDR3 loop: CASTGTAYEQYF. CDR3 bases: TGTGCCAGTACAGGGACAGCCTACGAGCAGTACTTC.

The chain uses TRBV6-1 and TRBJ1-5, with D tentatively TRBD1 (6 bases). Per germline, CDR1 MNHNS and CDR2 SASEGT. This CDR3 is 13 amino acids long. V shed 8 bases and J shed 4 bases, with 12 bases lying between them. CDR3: CASGTTGNQPQHF. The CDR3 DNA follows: TGTGCCAGCGGGACAACAGGGAATCAGCCCCAGCATTTT.

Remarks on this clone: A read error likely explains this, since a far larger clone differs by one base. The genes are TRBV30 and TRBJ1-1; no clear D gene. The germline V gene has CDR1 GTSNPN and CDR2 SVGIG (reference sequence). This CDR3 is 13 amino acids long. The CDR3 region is CAWSVPAQPEASF. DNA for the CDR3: TGTGCCTGGAGTGTACCCGCCCAACCTGAAGCTTCCTTT.

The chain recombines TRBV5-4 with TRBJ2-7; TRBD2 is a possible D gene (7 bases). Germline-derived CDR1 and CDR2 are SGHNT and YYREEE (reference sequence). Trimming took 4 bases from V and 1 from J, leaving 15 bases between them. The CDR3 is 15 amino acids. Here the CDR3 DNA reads TGTGCCAGCAGCGGGGGGGCAGGGTTATCCTACGAGCAGTACTTC. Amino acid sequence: CASSGGAGLSYEQYF.

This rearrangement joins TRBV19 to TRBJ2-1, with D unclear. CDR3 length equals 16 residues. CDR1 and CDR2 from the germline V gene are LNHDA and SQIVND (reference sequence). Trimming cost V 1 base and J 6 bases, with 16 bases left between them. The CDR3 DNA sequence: TGTGCCAGTAGTATAGGGGCCGGCAACTTTGGCAATGAGCAGTTCTTC. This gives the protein CASSIGAGNFGNEQFF.

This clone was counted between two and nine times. Here the CDR3 DNA reads TGCGCCAGCAGCTTGGACAGGTCGAACTATGGCTACACCTTC. Translation: CASSLDRSNYGYTF. The chain has TRBV5-1 and TRBJ1-2; a possible D gene is TRBD1 (5 bases). The CDR3 extends over 14 amino acids. CDR1 SGHRS and CDR2 YFSETQ come from the germline V gene. Trimming took 0 bases from V and 2 from J, leaving 8 bases between them.

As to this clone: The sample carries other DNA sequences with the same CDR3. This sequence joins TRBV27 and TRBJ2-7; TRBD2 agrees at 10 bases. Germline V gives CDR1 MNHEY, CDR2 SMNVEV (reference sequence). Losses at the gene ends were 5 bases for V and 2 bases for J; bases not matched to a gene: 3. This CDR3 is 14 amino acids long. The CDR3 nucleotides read TGTGCCAGCAGTCCCCTAGCGGGGGCCTACGAGCAGTACTTC. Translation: CASSPLAGAYEQYF.

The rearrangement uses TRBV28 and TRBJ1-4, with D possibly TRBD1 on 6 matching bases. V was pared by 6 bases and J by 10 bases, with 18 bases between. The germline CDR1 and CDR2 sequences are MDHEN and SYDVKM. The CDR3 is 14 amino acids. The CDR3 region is CASREGGASGKLFF. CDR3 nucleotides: TGTGCCAGCAGAGAAGGGGGGGCTTCGGGAAAACTGTTTTTT.